Detailed here is one T cell receptor (beta chain). This entry comes from a study of blood T cell repertoires in COVID-19. Study-wide background: The United States, Italy and Spain supplied acute and convalescent COVID-19 samples.

From germline, CDR1 is MRHNA and CDR2 SNTAGT. The V and J ends lost 1 base and 3 bases, in that order; junction bases with no gene match: 6. The CDR3 extends over 15 amino acids. Sequencing used immunoSEQ multiplex PCR; TCRdb keeps in-frame clones, though not all of them. The profile shows 200,000 to 250,000 clones, 83% of them singletons. J is TRBJ2-7 and V is TRBV6-4; 7 bases agree with TRBD2. The sequenced material came from PBMCs or T cells enriched from blood (not recorded which). The source of this sequence is a woman in her fifties or sixties who had been exposed to COVID-19. The CDR3 sequence: CASSDWRELIYEQYF. In DNA, the CDR3 is TGTGCCAGCAGTGACTGGCGGGAGTTGATCTACGAGCAGTACTTC.